The sequence of this T cell receptor beta chain was determined in a study of response to subunit inactivated influenza vaccine. Findings and caveats of the study: Authors suggested each seasonal flu vaccination may recruit only limited numbers of new T cells.

The V end was cut by 4 bases, the J end by 1 base, with 6 bases between. The CDR3 totals 13 residues. The V gene's germline CDR1 is SGHTA and CDR2 FQGTGA. TCRdb used MiXCR to reprocess the RT-PCR reads, holding one entry per CDR3 protein. The sample lists under 200,000 distinct CDR3 sequences, around 11% occurring once. A note on this clonotype: Its antigen remains unknown.

This rearrangement joins TRBV7-3 to TRBJ2-3, with D uncertain. The starting material was CD8+ T cells sorted from PBMCs, obtained 23 months after vaccination. This sequence was found in a man aged 45 to 70 who received an inactivated influenza vaccine. CDR3 region: CASSSPGTDTQYF. DNA for the CDR3: TGTGCCAGCAGCTCCCCGGGCACAGATACGCAGTATTTT.